The clone carrying this TCR beta chain was counted many times. The target antigen is unknown. These data belong to a study of T cells after yellow fever vaccination. General study results and limits: Subsequent to the booster, the majority of primary-vaccination clones reappeared (around 97% CD4, more than 70% CD8). The presence of abundant clonotypes contaminating from the bulk population was possible in FACS-sorted repertoires.

The V and J ends lost 4 bases and 4 bases, in that order; junction bases with no gene match: 6. Germline V gene sequence: CDR1 SGDLS, CDR2 YYNGEE. This CDR3 comprises 15 residues. 5'RACE template switching produced TCR cDNA carrying a universal primer site and UMIs. TCRdb reanalysed the 5' RACE reads using MiXCR and keeps one entry per CDR3 protein. Of nearly 350,000 distinct CDR3 sequences listed, about 7.8% were seen once; the top ten hold 17%. The input for sequencing was PBMCs, taken roughly 45 days after the first yellow fever vaccination. This receptor was taken from a man aged 18 to 30 who received the YFV17D yellow fever vaccine. This chain joins TRBV9 and TRBJ2-1; TRBD2 matches 9 bases. CDR3 sequence reads: CASSLTSGDYNEQFF. CDR3 sequence (DNA): TGTGCCAGCAGCCTGACTAGCGGTGATTACAATGAGCAGTTCTTC.